This T cell receptor (beta chain) was sequenced during a study of human T cells and chemical hapten exposure. Study context: Once 0.01% DPC had been applied to the upper back by patch test, readings were taken at 6 days. The study enrolled mostly female patients with alopecia areata, totalis or universalis.

Time point denoted: pre-sensitization, week 0. The treatment: therapeutic diphenylcyclopropenone sensitization with weekly scalp DPC. Overall study results and limits: After DPC sensitization, TCRs above 1 in 1000 frequency showed no change. Large CDR3 similarity clusters arose significantly more often from expanded TCRs than from controls.

With respect to this clonotype: Its antigen remains unidentified.

TCRdb fed the RACE reads into MiXCR, producing one record per CDR3 protein. The data contain a few hundred thousand distinct CDR3 sequences, approximately 8% of them singletons. This CDR3 is 14 amino acids long. Deletions cut 2 bases from V and 6 bases from J, with 13 bases between. Germline-derived CDR1 and CDR2 are MGHDK and SYGVNS. This clonotype originated in a man between 18 and 29 years old with alopecia areata. Some clones in this sample may be carry-over from other donors' samples. The chain combines TRBV25-1 with TRBJ1-2; possibly TRBD1 for D (5 bases). Material: whole blood, obtained in connection with sensitization to the hapten diphenylcyclopropenone (DPC). CDR3 bases: TGTGCCAGCAGTGAAGGGGGTTCTTGGGATGGCTACACCTTC. This sequence encodes CASSEGGSWDGYTF.